Listed below are T cell receptor beta chains from one sample, sequenced in a study of blood T cells in healthy people across ages. In TCRdb, the 5' RACE reads were re-called with MiXCR into one record per CDR3 protein. The repertoire holds over 1,300,000 distinct CDR3 sequences, with approximately 60% as singletons. Material for sequencing was blood. The receptors were gathered from a man aged 18 to 29 in good health. Both conserved end residues are part of each CDR3. The D gene is left open where the match is weak. Clone size is not always given. Where it is, it says once, few, many or a class for expanded clones.

>TRBV7-8|-|-|TRBJ1-2|13
CASSWTEGHGYTF
TGTGCCAGCAGCTGGACCGAGGGGCATGGCTACACCTTC
>TRBV29-1|few|TRBD2|TRBJ2-1|15
CSVKHRTSGTGEQFF
TGCAGCGTCAAACACCGGACTAGCGGGACTGGTGAGCAGTTCTTC
>TRBV29-1|few|TRBD2|TRBJ2-1|13
CSVERREDNEQFF
TGCAGCGTTGAGAGGCGGGAGGACAATGAGCAGTTCTTC
>TRBV2|-|-|TRBJ2-3|15
CASFSDLSSTDTQYF
TGTGCCAGTTTTTCGGACTTGTCTAGCACAGATACGCAGTATTTT
>TRBV12-3/TRBV12-4|few|-|TRBJ1-5|15
CASSPSGLGNQPQHF
TGTGCCAGCAGTCCCTCGGGTTTGGGAAATCAGCCCCAGCATTTT
>TRBV6-5|few|TRBD1|TRBJ2-7|14
CASTKTGDLYEQYF
TGTGCCAGCACCAAAACAGGGGATTTGTACGAGCAGTACTTC
>TRBV11-2|-|TRBD2|TRBJ2-3|15
CASSLVGTSGNMQYF
TGTGCCAGCAGCTTAGTCGGGACTAGCGGGAATATGCAGTATTTT
>TRBV4-1|-|TRBD1|TRBJ1-4|16
CASSQLSGTANEKLFF
TGCGCCAGCAGCCAATTATCCGGGACAGCAAATGAAAAACTGTTTTTT
>TRBV15|-|-|TRBJ2-2|17
CATSRDLRGGNTGELFF
TGTGCCACCAGCAGAGATCTAAGGGGGGGAAACACCGGGGAGCTGTTTTTT
>TRBV4-1|-|-|TRBJ1-2|16
CASSQDGVRADYGYTF
TGCGCCAGCAGCCAAGATGGAGTAAGGGCGGACTATGGCTACACCTTC
>TRBV12-3/TRBV12-4|-|-|TRBJ1-2|15
CASSTNTARKYGYTF
TGTGCCAGCAGTACTAACACTGCGAGGAAGTATGGCTACACCTTC
>TRBV20-1|-|-|TRBJ1-4|15
CSARDIRGTNEKLFF
TGCAGTGCTAGAGATATCAGGGGAACTAATGAAAAACTGTTTTTT
>TRBV10-3|once|-|TRBJ2-2|14
CAIRGSGNTGELFF
TGTGCCATCAGGGGCAGCGGTAACACCGGGGAGCTGTTTTTT
>TRBV20-1|-|TRBD2|TRBJ2-1|14
CSARGGPTYNEQFF
TGCAGTGCTCGCGGGGGGCCCACTTACAATGAGCAGTTCTTC